This T cell receptor (beta chain) was identified in a study of human T cells and chemical hapten exposure (dated by TCRdb to the early 2020s). Context from the whole study: Libraries were pooled for sequencing, and variation in per-sample TCR yields was attributed mainly to small differences in library volumes within the pool. For every blood RNA sample, sequencing covered both the TCR alpha and TCR beta chains. Peripheral blood TCR repertoire changes were tracked in vivo in alopecia patients during primary and secondary sensitization to the hapten diphenylcyclopropenone (DPC).

Broad study findings and their caveats: Repeated subsampling changed both the strength of the expansion versus patch-test correlation and the threshold at which the correlation became significant. The number of TCRs above 1 in 1000 frequency did not change with DPC sensitization; there was no evidence of global repertoire structure alterations.

The library was made by RACE. The reads were generated on a NextSeq 500. During library preparation, unique molecular identifiers were attached to individual cDNA molecules so that TCRs could be counted in a quantitative, reproducible way. Per the original workflow: The median number of TCRs per sample was over 85,000, ranging from about 23,224 to 700,000. The Decombinator software suite was used to annotate V, J and CDR3 in the TCR reads. For PS versus PT1 abundance plots, all samples were subsampled to the same number of TCRs (28,000). Expanded TCRs were defined as absent before sensitization and observed at least eight times at the 2-week time point. Using fastp at Q25 and MiXCR, TCRdb reprocessed the public reads and kept productive beta chains. Records with the same CDR3 protein are collapsed into one entry carrying the most frequent genes and DNA. TCRdb's processing, not the authors' own work, is the source of the V and J calls. Present in this sample are some 65,000 distinct CDR3 sequences, approximately 6.2% of which were seen just once. The top ten constitute under 4.5% of the sample.

A remark on this clonotype: The antigen this receptor binds is unknown. There are no base qualities to consult, and no much larger clone falls within one base.

The time point label of this sample denotes: healthy volunteer bleed at 6 weeks. Total RNA was extracted from unfractionated whole blood that had been collected in Tempus Blood RNA tubes. Roughly 5 healthy volunteers served as TCR sequencing controls and were bled at day 0, 2 weeks and 6 weeks. CDR3 length: 12 amino acids, cysteine to phenylalanine. The only DNA kept is the CDR3, 36 bases in frame from the first base. The trim is 8 bases for V and 6 bases for J, with a gap of 15 bases between the germline ends. CDR1 and CDR2, per the germline V gene, are SQVTM and ANQGSEA. This TCR was sampled from a female donor in good health. Some clones in this sample may be carry-over from other donors' samples. Recombination linked TRBV29-1 to TRBJ2-3, with the identity of the D gene unclear. Sequenced: whole blood. This receptor carries the CDR3 CSSGSGSDTQYF. The DNA sequence is TGCAGCTCCGGGTCCGGTTCGGATACGCAGTATTTT.